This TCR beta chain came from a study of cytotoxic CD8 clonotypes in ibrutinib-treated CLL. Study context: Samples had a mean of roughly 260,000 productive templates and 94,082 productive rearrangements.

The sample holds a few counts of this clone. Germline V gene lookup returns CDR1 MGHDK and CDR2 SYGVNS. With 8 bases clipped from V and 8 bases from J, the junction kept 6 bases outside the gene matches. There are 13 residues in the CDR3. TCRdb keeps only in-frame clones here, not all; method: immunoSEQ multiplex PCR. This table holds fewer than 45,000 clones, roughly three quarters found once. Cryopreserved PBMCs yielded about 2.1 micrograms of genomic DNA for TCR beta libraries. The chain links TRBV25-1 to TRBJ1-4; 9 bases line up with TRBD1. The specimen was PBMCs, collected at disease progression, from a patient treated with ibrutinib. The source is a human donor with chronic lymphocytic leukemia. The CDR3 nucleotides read TGTGCCAGCTCCGGGACAGGGTGGGAAAAACTGTTTTTT. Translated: CASSGTGWEKLFF.